This entry lists 5 T cell receptor beta chains sequenced from one sample in a study of OX40 agonist ivuxolimab in advanced cancers. Profiled with immunoSEQ multiplex PCR; TCRdb holds only in-frame clones, not every one. The sample has 11,000 or so clones; around 84% are singletons. Source: CD4+ or CD8+ T cells sorted from blood, taken in a trial of the OX40 agonist ivuxolimab. These receptors were obtained from an adult with an advanced solid tumor such as melanoma, head and neck, liver or kidney cancer.

V gene TRBV4-1 combines with J gene TRBJ1-5; D might be TRBD1 (6 bases). V was cut by 1 base and J by 4 bases, with 11 bases left in between. The CDR3 runs to 15 residues. Germline V gene lookup returns CDR1 MGHRA and CDR2 YSYEKL. The CDR3 nucleotides are TGCGCCAGCAGCCAAGGCCAGGGGTTTAATCAGCCCCAGCATTTT. The encoded protein is CASSQGQGFNQPQHF.

This chain links TRBV4-2 with TRBJ1-1; possibly TRBD1 for D (5 bases). CDR1 is LGHNA, CDR2 YNFKEQ, per germline. This CDR3 is 13 amino acids long. V was trimmed by 4 bases and J by 1 base, leaving 7 bases between them. The CDR3 bases are TGTGCCAGCAGCCCGACAGAGAACACTGAAGCTTTCTTT. Translating it yields CASSPTENTEAFF.

The chain joins TRBV5-1 to TRBJ1-3, with 9 bases fitting TRBD1. J lost 0 bases, V lost 0 bases, and 4 bases had no gene match. CDR3 length equals 17 residues. The V gene's germline CDR1 is SGHRS and CDR2 YFSETQ. The CDR3 sequence is CASSLGDRELSGNTIYF. CDR3 bases: TGCGCCAGCAGCTTGGGGGACAGGGAACTCTCTGGAAACACCATATATTTT.

This chain's CDR3 is CASSMGGRGSPLHF. For the CDR3, the DNA is TGTGCCAGTAGTATGGGCGGCAGAGGTTCACCCCTCCACTTT. The chain carries TRBV19 and TRBJ1-6; D remains unclear. The germline V and J ends were trimmed by 3 bases and 9 bases, with 12 bases remaining between them. CDR3 length: 14 amino acids. The germline CDR1 and CDR2 sequences are LNHDA and SQIVND (reference sequence).

The chain carries TRBV5-1 and TRBJ2-7; no clear D gene. Germline CDR1 reads SGHRS; CDR2 reads YFSETQ. Trimming stripped 2 bases from V and 1 base from J, with 7 bases between. There are 13 residues in the CDR3. The CDR3 spells CASSFGISYEQYF. The CDR3, as DNA: TGCGCCAGCAGCTTTGGGATTTCCTACGAGCAGTACTTC.